The T cell receptor beta chain described here comes from a study of OX40 agonist ivuxolimab in advanced cancers. Study-wide findings and caveats: More expanded clones were seen, on average, in CD8+ T cells than in CD4+. The investigators did not determine what antigen specificity the expanded peripheral T cells had.

On this clone itself: What it binds is unknown.

Sequencing was performed with immunoSEQ multiplex PCR; in TCRdb, only in-frame clones are kept and a portion is missing. The data contain 65,000 to 95,000 clones, approximately 91% of them singletons. The junction had 6 bases not matched to a gene; V was cut back by 1 base and J by 9 bases. Germline V gene data show CDR1 as SGDLS and CDR2 as YYNGEE. The CDR3 sequence is 14 residues long. The sequencing used CD4+ or CD8+ T cells sorted from blood, collected in a trial of the OX40 agonist ivuxolimab. The chain uses TRBV9 and TRBJ2-5, with 10 bases aligning to TRBD2. The TCR sequence derives from an adult with an advanced solid tumor such as melanoma, head and neck, liver or kidney cancer. The CDR3 sequence: CASSVTSGAGSQYF. The CDR3 nucleotides are TGTGCCAGCAGCGTAACTAGCGGGGCCGGCTCCCAGTACTTC.